One sample yielded the 8 T cell receptor beta chains listed below, sequenced in a study of cytomegalovirus exposure and HLA in healthy donors. With 60 Vbeta and 13 Jbeta primers, the PCR was carried out. Data came from immunoSEQ multiplex PCR; TCRdb stores just in-frame clones and leaves some out. Of around 150,000 clones listed, 60% to 80% were seen once; the top ten hold 1.3% to 1.5%. Sequenced input: PBMCs. These receptors all stem from a man in his fifties or sixties in good health and CMV-seronegative.

The chain couples TRBV7-2 to TRBJ2-1; D is perhaps TRBD1 (6 bases). Per germline, CDR1 SGHTA and CDR2 FQGNSA. This CDR3 spans 12 amino acids. Trimming cost V 8 bases and J 9 bases, with 14 bases left between them. CDR3 nucleotide sequence: TGTGCCAGCGGTTCCTTAGGGGGTGAGCAGTTCTTC. Translated: CASGSLGGEQFF.

The CDR3 DNA reads TGTGCCAGCAGCCCCGGGTTAGCGGGGTTCAAGGAGACCCAGTACTTC. Residues: CASSPGLAGFKETQYF. The chain joins TRBV9 to TRBJ2-5, with 8 bases matching TRBD2. The length of the CDR3 is 16 residues. The junction had 13 bases not matched to a gene; V was cut back by 4 bases and J by 5 bases. CDR1 and CDR2 from the germline V gene are SGDLS and YYNGEE. Looking up the rest from reference TRBV9 and TRBJ2-5 gives the full variable domain: DSGVTQTPKHLITATGQRVTLRCSPRSGDLSVYWYQQSLDQGLQFLIQYYNGEERAKGNILERFSAQQFPDLHSELNLSSLELGDSALYFCASSPGLAGFKETQYFGPGTRLLVL.

The V and J genes are TRBV28 and TRBJ2-5, with TRBD2 identical over 8 bases. V lost 4 bases and J lost 5; bases outside the gene matches: 21. Germline CDR1 is MDHEN and CDR2 is SYDVKM. This CDR3 comprises 19 residues. In DNA, the CDR3 is TGTGCCAGCAGTTCGTCCAGGGAGGGCCAGGCGGGGGGTCGTGAGACCCAGTACTTC. It specifies CASSSSREGQAGGRETQYF.

In this sample, this clone turned up once. This rearrangement joins TRBV27 to TRBJ2-7; a possible D gene is TRBD2 (5 bases). Germline assignment: CDR1 MNHEY and CDR2 SMNVEV (reference sequence). V was clipped by 3 bases and J by 0 bases, with 9 bases between them. This CDR3 contains 14 residues. The CDR3 DNA follows: TGTGCCAGCAGTTTCAAGGGAGACTCCTACGAGCAGTACTTC. Residues: CASSFKGDSYEQYF.

In this sample, this clone turned up a few times. The chain uses TRBV19 and TRBJ1-6; D is unclear. Germline assignment: CDR1 LNHDA and CDR2 SQIVND (reference sequence). The CDR3 covers 13 residues. V lost 1 base to trimming and J lost 9 bases, with 7 bases between them. Here the CDR3 reads CASSIGQPSPLHF. CDR3 DNA sequence: TGTGCCAGTAGTATAGGACAACCTTCACCCCTCCACTTT.

V usage is TRBV7-2 and J usage is TRBJ1-5, with 12 bases aligning to TRBD1. The V gene's germline CDR1 is SGHTA and CDR2 FQGNSA. This CDR3 comprises 15 residues. The J segment lost 7 bases and the V segment lost 1 base, leaving 2 bases of the junction unmatched. In DNA form, the CDR3 reads TGTGCCAGCAGCTTAGAAGGGACAGGGGGCCAGCCCCAGCATTTT. Its translation: CASSLEGTGGQPQHF. Looking up the rest from reference TRBV7-2 and TRBJ1-5 gives the full variable domain: GAGVSQSPSNKVTEKGKDVELRCDPISGHTALYWYRQSLGQGLEFLIYFQGNSAPDKSGLPSDRFSAERTGGSVSTLTIQRTQQEDSAVYLCASSLEGTGGQPQHFGDGTRLSIL.

This chain joins TRBV9 and TRBJ1-3; 8 nucleotides agree with TRBD1. The trim removed 4 bases at V and 11 bases at J, leaving 8 bases unmatched. Germline CDR1 reads SGDLS; CDR2 reads YYNGEE. CDR3 length: 13 amino acids. The CDR3 DNA is TGTGCCAGCAGCTTCTCCCCGGACAGGGCCATATATTTT. Protein sequence: CASSFSPDRAIYF.

The V gene is TRBV27, the J gene TRBJ2-2; 8 bases agree with TRBD2. Germline values: CDR1 MNHEY, CDR2 SMNVEV (reference sequence). V gave up 4 bases and J gave up 3 bases; unmatched junction bases: 4. This CDR3 spans 15 amino acids. CDR3 amino acids: CASSSSGGYTGELFF. The CDR3, as DNA: TGTGCCAGCAGTTCAAGCGGGGGATACACCGGGGAGCTGTTTTTT.